The 22 T cell receptor beta chains below come from one sample, sequenced in a study of T-cell reconstitution after alpha-beta-depleted transplantation in children listed by TCRdb under 2016. Libraries were constructed by PCR. Sequencing was carried out with an Illumina HiSeq 2500. TCR libraries were prepared with molecular barcoding, using unique molecular identifiers to normalize TCRbeta repertoire quantification. TCRdb reworked the public reads: Q25 trimming with fastp, MiXCR clone assembly, productive beta chains retained. Here each entry gathers all rows of one CDR3 protein and keeps the most common genes and DNA. The sample profile shows about 540,000 distinct CDR3 sequences; 25% to 30% of them were found once. Clones ranked in the top ten supply 35% to 40% of the sample. What the treatment or condition label conveys for this sample: allogeneic hematopoietic cell transplantation with graft depleted of TCRalphabeta T cells and CD19 B cells.

The specimen comprised PBMCs, sampled before TCRalphabeta/CD19-depleted stem cell transplant. These receptors originate from a boy in the first two years of life with Wiskott-Aldrich syndrome, due to receive a stem cell transplant.

This clonotype appeared a few times. V gene TRBV5-1 combines with J gene TRBJ2-1, with 13 bases matching TRBD2. The CDR3 spans 15 residues. J lost 9 bases, V lost 4 bases, and 7 bases had no gene match. Germline CDR1 and CDR2: SGHRS and YFSETQ. The CDR3 sequence: CASSPLAGGPGEQFF. CDR3 bases: TGCGCCAGCAGCCCACTAGCGGGAGGGCCCGGTGAGCAGTTCTTC.

This clonotype turned up a few times. The chain links TRBV4-2 to TRBJ2-1, with D perhaps matching TRBD2 (5 bases). V lost 4 bases and J 6 bases, leaving 16 bases between the germline ends. The CDR3 runs to 15 residues. From germline, CDR1 is LGHNA and CDR2 YNFKEQ. In nucleotides, the CDR3 is TGTGCCAGCAGCCCCCAACCTCTAGCTTTCAATGAGCAGTTCTTC. Protein product: CASSPQPLAFNEQFF.

This clonotype has more than one count but fewer than ten. V gene TRBV5-1 combines with J gene TRBJ1-1; 11 positions agree with TRBD1. This CDR3 has 16 amino acids. J was trimmed by 4 bases and V by 4 bases; bases with no gene match: 9. Germline lookup yields CDR1 SGHRS and CDR2 YFSETQ. CDR3 region: CASSKGQGGSITEAFF. The CDR3 DNA is TGCGCCAGCAGCAAGGGACAGGGGGGTTCTATCACTGAAGCTTTCTTT.

The chain joins TRBV12-3 or TRBV12-4 to TRBJ2-7; D gene uncertain. This CDR3 is 16 amino acids long. V was trimmed by 3 bases and J by 7 bases, leaving 22 bases between them. The CDR3 DNA is TGTGCCAGCAGTTTCCCAAGTCGGACCAGGTCGGATGAGCAGTACTTC. Its translation: CASSFPSRTRSDEQYF.

The chain combines TRBV15 with TRBJ2-5, with TRBD2 matching 9 bases. Trimming removed 1 base from V and 7 bases from J; junction bases left unmatched: 4. The CDR3 sequence is 14 residues long. Germline V gives CDR1 LNHNV, CDR2 YYDKDF (reference sequence). The CDR3 bases are TGTGCCACCAGCAGAGTAGCGGGAGACGTGACCCAGTACTTC. Amino acid sequence: CATSRVAGDVTQYF.

There are a few counts of this clonotype. The chain's CDR3 is CSASWVGGTDTQYF. CDR3 DNA: TGCAGTGCTTCCTGGGTAGGCGGCACAGATACGCAGTATTTT. The chain links TRBV20-1 to TRBJ2-3; no reliable D call. V gave up 5 bases and J gave up 1 base, with 13 bases separating them. Germline V gives CDR1 DFQATT, CDR2 SNEGSKA (reference sequence). There are 14 residues in the CDR3.

This chain connects TRBV11-2 to TRBJ2-2; no clear D gene. There are 16 residues in the CDR3. V was trimmed by 6 bases and J by 0 bases, leaving 14 bases between them. Germline values: CDR1 SGHAT, CDR2 FQNNGV. This CDR3 reads CASSRLDPANTGELFF. CDR3 nucleotide sequence: TGTGCCAGCAGTAGATTGGACCCGGCGAACACCGGGGAGCTGTTTTTT.

This chain links TRBV29-1 with TRBJ2-3; D not certain. V was clipped by 4 bases and J by 1 base, with 6 bases between them. The CDR3 is 12 residues long. Germline V CDR1 and CDR2: SQVTM, ANQGSEA. The CDR3 region has the DNA TGCAGCGTTGTTGGGGGCACAGATACGCAGTATTTT. It translates to CSVVGGTDTQYF.

A few counts support this clonotype. This chain joins TRBV20-1 and TRBJ2-1; weak D call: TRBD2 (7 bases). This CDR3 has 16 residues. The V and J ends lost 6 bases and 5 bases respectively, with 23 bases between them. Germline lookup yields CDR1 DFQATT and CDR2 SNEGSKA (reference sequence). CDR3 coding DNA: TGCAGTGCCAGACAGGCCACCGGGACTACAGACAATGAGCAGTTCTTC. Translation gives CSARQATGTTDNEQFF.

The chain has TRBV20-1 and TRBJ2-5; 8 bases map to TRBD2. Trimming cost V 6 bases and J 4 bases; bases outside gene matches: 10. Germline-derived CDR1 and CDR2 are DFQATT and SNEGSKA (reference sequence). CDR3 length equals 14 residues. The CDR3 DNA reads TGCAGTGCGGAGGGACCGCTAGCGGGAGAGACCCAGTACTTC. Translation: CSAEGPLAGETQYF.

This clonotype was seen a handful of times. J is TRBJ2-1 and V is TRBV24-1; 7 bases line up with TRBD1. Per the germline V gene, CDR1 is KGHDR and CDR2 is SFDVKD. J gave up 0 bases and V 6 bases, and 4 bases lay outside the gene matches. The CDR3 has 15 residues. The CDR3: CATSLSGGSYNEQFF. CDR3 DNA: TGTGCCACCAGTCTATCAGGGGGCTCCTACAATGAGCAGTTCTTC.

The CDR3 sequence is CASSPGRGLDYEQYF. The CDR3 nucleotides read TGCGCCAGCAGCCCTGGTCGGGGGTTGGACTACGAGCAGTACTTC. The chain links TRBV5-1 to TRBJ2-7; a possible D gene is TRBD2 (6 bases). The CDR3 consists of 15 residues. V lost 4 bases to trimming and J lost 3 bases, with 17 bases between them. CDR1 SGHRS and CDR2 YFSETQ come from the germline V gene. Full variable domain (remainder filled in from reference TRBV5-1 and TRBJ2-7): KAGVTQTPRYLIKTRGQQVTLSCSPISGHRSVSWYQQTPGQGLQFLFEYFSETQRNKGNFPGRFSGRQFSNSRSEMNVSTLELGDSALYLCASSPGRGLDYEQYFGPGTRLTVT.

This clonotype was detected a few times. V usage is TRBV5-4 and J usage is TRBJ2-3, with 8 nucleotides matching TRBD2. V dropped 4 bases and J dropped 1; count of bases not matched to a gene: 8. This CDR3 is 16 amino acids long. The germline gives CDR1 SGHNT, CDR2 YYREEE (reference sequence). The chain's CDR3 is CASSPRAGGRTDTQYF. DNA of the CDR3: TGTGCCAGCAGCCCCCGGGCGGGAGGACGCACAGATACGCAGTATTTT.

This clonotype has a handful of counts. The CDR3 is CASSLEGSGETQYF. CDR3 in DNA: TGCGCCAGCAGCTTGGAGGGCTCGGGAGAGACCCAGTACTTC. The chain couples TRBV5-1 to TRBJ2-5; D is unresolved. Germline loops: CDR1 SGHRS, CDR2 YFSETQ. Trimming stripped 0 bases from V and 4 bases from J, with 10 bases between. The CDR3 covers 14 residues. Supplemented by reference TRBV5-1 and TRBJ2-5, the full variable domain reads KAGVTQTPRYLIKTRGQQVTLSCSPISGHRSVSWYQQTPGQGLQFLFEYFSETQRNKGNFPGRFSGRQFSNSRSEMNVSTLELGDSALYLCASSLEGSGETQYFGPGTRLLVL.

The gene calls are TRBV6-5 and TRBJ2-1; the D is unclear. Germline lookup yields CDR1 MNHEY and CDR2 SVGAGI. The CDR3 consists of 15 residues. Trimming took 0 bases from V and 0 from J, leaving 6 bases between them. The CDR3 region has the DNA TGTGCCAGCAGTTACTCAATGAGCTCCTACAATGAGCAGTTCTTC. Residues: CASSYSMSSYNEQFF.

This chain joins TRBV5-1 and TRBJ2-5, with D uncertain. The CDR3 contains 14 residues. CDR1 is SGHRS, CDR2 YFSETQ, per germline. V gave up 1 base and J gave up 0 bases, with 7 bases separating them. CDR3 sequence: CASSLLQNQETQYF. The CDR3 DNA is TGCGCCAGCAGCTTGCTACAGAACCAAGAGACCCAGTACTTC.

This clonotype was seen a few times. The V gene is TRBV20-1, the J gene TRBJ2-1, with 8 positions matching TRBD2. The germline CDR1 and CDR2 sequences are DFQATT and SNEGSKA (reference sequence). The V segment lost 8 bases and the J segment 8 bases; nucleotides outside the gene matches: 14. The length of the CDR3 is 14 residues. CDR3 coding DNA: TGCAGTACCGTAGGGACTAGTCTAGCCGATGAGCAGTTCTTC. It codes for CSTVGTSLADEQFF.

This clonotype showed up just a few times. The rearrangement joins TRBV10-3 to TRBJ2-1; 7 bases agree with TRBD2. Germline assignment: CDR1 ENHRY and CDR2 SYGVKD. V lost 7 bases, J lost 1 base, and 4 bases stayed unmatched. This CDR3 has 14 residues. The DNA of the CDR3 is TGTGCCATCACCGGCGGGAGATCCTACAATGAGCAGTTCTTC. It specifies CAITGGRSYNEQFF.

The genes are TRBV28 and TRBJ2-7, with 7 bases fitting TRBD1. V gave up 3 bases and J gave up 6 bases; unmatched junction bases: 5. The germline CDR1 and CDR2 sequences are MDHEN and SYDVKM. The length of the CDR3 is 13 residues. The CDR3: CASSLTGPAEQYF. The CDR3 nucleotides read TGTGCCAGCAGTTTGACAGGGCCCGCCGAGCAGTACTTC.

This clonotype turned up a few times. The rearrangement links TRBV29-1 to TRBJ1-1; D not resolved. The CDR3 spans 15 residues. CDR1 and CDR2 from the germline V gene are SQVTM and ANQGSEA. Trimming shortened V by 1 base and J by 5 bases, and 17 bases separated the two germline ends. CDR3 nucleotide sequence: TGCAGCGTTGAAGGGGTCAGACGCCAATGGACTGAAGCTTTCTTT. Its protein is CSVEGVRRQWTEAFF.

Only a few counts were recorded for this clonotype. The chain recombines TRBV12-3 or TRBV12-4 with TRBJ2-1, with 8 bases fitting TRBD1. J gave up 6 bases and V 6 bases, and 4 bases lay outside the gene matches. The CDR3 consists of 13 residues. CDR3 amino acids: CASRGQGGNEQFF. In DNA form, the CDR3 reads TGTGCCAGCAGAGGACAGGGTGGCAATGAGCAGTTCTTC.

In its sample, this clonotype was seen a few times. The genes are TRBV29-1 and TRBJ1-2; 7 bases line up with TRBD1. CDR3 length equals 13 residues. The germline V gene encodes CDR1 SQVTM and CDR2 ANQGSEA. Germline trimming cut 0 bases from V and 4 bases from J; bases unmatched to any gene: 2. CDR3 DNA: TGCAGCGTTGAAGAACGACAGGGCTATGGCTACACCTTC. Its protein product is CSVEERQGYGYTF. The full variable domain, completed using reference TRBV29-1 and TRBJ1-2, is SAVISQKPSRDICQRGTSLTIQCQVDSQVTMMFWYRQQPGQSLTLIATANQGSEATYESGFVIDKFPISRPNLTFSTLTVSNMSPEDSSIYLCSVEERQGYGYTFGSGTRLTVV.